This T cell receptor beta chain is from a study of CD8 T cells in ankylosing spondylitis. TCRdb called the 5' RACE reads again in MiXCR, with one record for every CDR3 protein. The sample records around 250,000 distinct CDR3 sequences, 30% to 35% being singletons. This clonotype has only a few counts. Trimming stripped 3 bases from V and 5 bases from J, with 17 bases between. CDR1 SGDLS and CDR2 YYNGEE come from the germline V gene. The CDR3 spans 15 residues. The source is a male donor with ankylosing spondylitis or in good health (not recorded which). V is TRBV9 and J is TRBJ2-5, with a possible D match to TRBD2 (7 bases). The sequencing input was blood, either unsorted or a sorted T cell fraction (not recorded which). This chain's CDR3 is CASSGRGGAGETQYF. CDR3 bases: TGTGCCAGCAGCGGACGTGGGGGGGCCGGGGAGACCCAGTACTTC.